The T cell receptor (beta chain) under discussion was sequenced for a study of regulatory T cells in long-lasting Graves disease (dated by TCRdb to the early 2020s). General notes on the study: Persistent Graves' disease was defined as antithyroid drug treatment for over 5 years with persistently positive TSH receptor autoantibodies. A total of 33 samples underwent TCR sequencing, from about 13 patients with persistent Graves' disease and 20 or so patients with newly diagnosed Graves' disease. Persistent Graves' disease patients were compared with newly diagnosed Graves' disease patients by peripheral blood TCR sequencing and RNA sequencing. Persistent Graves' disease patients in the clinical cohort had taken antithyroid drugs for approximately 10 years on average. The study was conducted in China and was registered as a clinical trial. What the work shows at the level of the full study, not this receptor alone: Patients with persistent disease shared more public clonotypes (approximately 2,500) than newly diagnosed patients did (966). Sequencing and analysis were limited to the TCR beta chain. The authors acknowledged the small sample size as a limitation that may reduce accuracy. Persistent disease showed preferential use of TRBV28, TRBJ1-2 and TRBJ2-5, whereas newly diagnosed disease favored TRBV20-1 and TRBJ2-1. Peripheral blood alone was examined, since thyroid tissue, which constituted the primary lesion, could not be accessed. Lower TCR Shannon entropy and fewer highly expanded clones were observed in persistent Graves' disease patients than in newly diagnosed patients, which suggested clonal expansion.

The library was obtained by multiplex PCR. Sequencing took place on an Illumina HiSeq 4000. iRepertoire HTBI primers and Arm-PCR amplification of CDR3 regions were used to construct TCR beta libraries. Before sequencing, the PCR products underwent gel purification. As for the original processing: Gene usage analysis of CDR3 amino acid clonotypes used the approximately 62 TRBV and some 13 TRBJ segments found across samples. COPE and FqMerger were used to merge the filtered high-quality paired reads into contigs. BLAST was used to align contigs to IMGT TRBV, TRBD and TRBJ reference genes, and CDR3 was defined according to IMGT. Any clonotype with a frequency above 0.1% was counted as a highly expanded clone. Shannon entropy served as the measure of repertoire diversity, while the Gini coefficient captured V-J evenness. Clonotypes shared by more than one individual were considered public. In-frame beta chains were kept once TCRdb had trimmed the public reads at Q25 with fastp and called clones with MiXCR. Entries are consolidated by CDR3 protein sequence, retaining the most common genes and DNA. The V and J calls, along with clone size, are taken from TCRdb and not from the paper's own processing. Across this sample there are 430,000 or so distinct CDR3 sequences, with 21% seen only once. About 13% of the sample lies in the top ten.

V loses 3 bases of germline sequence and J loses 7 bases, and the interval between the two ends is 10 bases. Via the germline V gene, CDR1 is MDHEN and CDR2 SYDVKM. Inclusive of the bounding cysteine and phenylalanine, the CDR3 is 14 residues long. Solely the CDR3 DNA is kept, with 42 bases framed from the first base. This specimen's time point label, interpreted: persistent/refractory GD, antithyroid drugs over 5 years with positive TRAb. RNA was extracted from PBMCs in TRIzol for both TCR sequencing and RNA sequencing. Graves' disease was diagnosed according to American Thyroid Association guidelines. Patients for the study were recruited at an endocrinology department in Xi'an, China. Each patient gave approximately 10 milliliters of peripheral blood, collected in an EDTA anticoagulant tube. Ficoll Paque Plus density gradient separation was used to isolate PBMCs, and no further T cell sorting was performed. An Agilent 2100 Bioanalyzer and agarose gel were used to check RNA quality, while a NanoDrop 2000 measured RNA concentration.

This clonotype was found many times. Its antigen is still unknown. Per-base qualities were not stored, and no clone one base away is much larger. The V and J genes are TRBV28 and TRBJ1-6; D gene: possibly TRBD1, on 5 matching bases. This TCR was sampled from a female donor with Graves disease. Sample: peripheral blood mononuclear cells (PBMCs), taken when the disease was refractory, from a patient treated with antithyroid drugs. The DNA sequence is given as TGTGCCAGCAGTTTGGGGCCGGTGAATTCACCCCTCCACTTT. This is translated as CASSLGPVNSPLHF.